Presented here are 7 T cell receptor beta chains from one specimen sequenced in a study of shared clonotypes between healthy human individuals. Using immunoSEQ multiplex PCR, the repertoire was profiled, and TCRdb retains in-frame clones only, with some absent. The repertoire consists of about half a million clones, with approximately 81% occurring once and the leading ten covering about 13%. The source material was PBMCs. These receptor sequences come from a woman between 40 and 55 years old in good health. Some clones in this sample may be carry-over from other donors' samples.

The V and J genes are TRBV28 and TRBJ1-2; D not resolved. CDR1 and CDR2 (germline): MDHEN, SYDVKM. There are 15 residues in the CDR3. The germline V and J ends were trimmed by 2 bases and 4 bases, with 14 bases remaining between them. The chain's CDR3 is CASSLLGLQSYGYTF. The CDR3 nucleotides read TGTGCCAGCAGTTTACTTGGGTTGCAGAGCTATGGCTACACCTTC.

CDR3 nucleotides: TGTGCCAGTAGTACCCTTCGGGCACGCGACGAGCAGTACTTC. Protein product: CASSTLRARDEQYF. The rearrangement uses TRBV19 and TRBJ2-7; no reliable D call. The CDR3 runs to 14 residues. V lost 4 bases and J 5 bases, leaving 15 bases between the germline ends. CDR1 and CDR2 (germline): LNHDA, SQIVND (reference sequence).

This chain uses TRBV2 with TRBJ2-1; TRBD1 matches 8 bases. This CDR3 contains 14 residues. The germline CDR1 and CDR2 sequences are SNHLY and FYNNEI. V trimming: 9 bases; J trimming: 4 bases; junction bases outside the gene matches: 8. The chain's CDR3 is CARSSGTGYNEQFF. The CDR3 coding sequence is TGTGCCAGAAGCTCCGGGACAGGATACAATGAGCAGTTCTTC.

The rearrangement links TRBV19 to TRBJ2-3, with a possible D match to TRBD1 (6 bases). Germline lookup yields CDR1 LNHDA and CDR2 SQIVND (reference sequence). There are 14 residues in the CDR3. V dropped 3 bases and J dropped 3 bases, with 10 bases sitting between them. CDR3 nucleotides: TGTGCCAGTAGTATGGGACACCGGACAGATACGCAGTATTTT. Protein sequence: CASSMGHRTDTQYF.

This clone appeared once. The CDR3 sequence is CASALAGGGYEQYF. CDR3 in DNA: TGTGCCAGCGCCTTAGCGGGAGGAGGCTACGAGCAGTACTTC. The rearrangement links TRBV6-5 to TRBJ2-7; 10 bases are a match to TRBD2. The CDR3 has 14 residues. The trim removed 8 bases at V and 3 bases at J, leaving 7 bases unmatched. Germline-derived CDR1 and CDR2 are MNHEY and SVGAGI.

The J gene is TRBJ2-2, the V gene TRBV5-1, with D possibly being TRBD1 (5 bases). Germline lookup yields CDR1 SGHRS and CDR2 YFSETQ. This CDR3 is built from 13 residues. V shed 5 bases and J shed 5 bases, with 10 bases lying between them. CDR3 sequence: CASSAGNTGELFF. In DNA, the CDR3 is TGCGCCAGCAGTGCAGGGAATACCGGGGAGCTGTTTTTT.

With respect to this clone: A far larger clone is a single base away, which makes a read error likely. The chain employs TRBV11-3 and TRBJ1-1, with D uncertain. Looked up from germline, CDR1 is SGHNT and CDR2 is YENEEA. Trimming removed 1 base at V and 2 bases at J, with 5 bases between. CDR3 length equals 13 residues. Here the CDR3 DNA reads TGTGCCAGCAGCTTAGTTGATAACACTGAAGCTTTCTTT. It encodes CASSLVDNTEAFF.